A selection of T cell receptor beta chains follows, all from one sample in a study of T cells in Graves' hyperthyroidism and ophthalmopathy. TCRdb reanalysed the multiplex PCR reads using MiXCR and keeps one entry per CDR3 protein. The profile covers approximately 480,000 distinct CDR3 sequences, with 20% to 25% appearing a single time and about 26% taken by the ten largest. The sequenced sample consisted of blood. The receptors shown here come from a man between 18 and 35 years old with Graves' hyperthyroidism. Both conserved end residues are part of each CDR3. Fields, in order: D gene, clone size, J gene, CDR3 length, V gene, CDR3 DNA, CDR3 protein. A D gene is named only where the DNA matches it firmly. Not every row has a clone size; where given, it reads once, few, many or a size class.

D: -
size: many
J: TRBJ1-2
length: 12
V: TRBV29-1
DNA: TGCAGAGACGGGGGGGGACCCTATGGCTACACCTTC
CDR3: CRDGGGPYGYTF

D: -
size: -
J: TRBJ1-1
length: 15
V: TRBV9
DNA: TGTGCCAGCAGCGCAGAGATCGGACTGAACACTGAAGCTTTCTTT
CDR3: CASSAEIGLNTEAFF

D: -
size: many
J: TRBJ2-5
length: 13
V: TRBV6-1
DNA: TGTGCCAGCAGTGACCTCACGGAAGAGACCCAGTACTTC
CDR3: CASSDLTEETQYF

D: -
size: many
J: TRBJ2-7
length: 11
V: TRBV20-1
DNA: TGCAGTGCTGTGGGTCCCTACGAGCAGTACTTC
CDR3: CSAVGPYEQYF

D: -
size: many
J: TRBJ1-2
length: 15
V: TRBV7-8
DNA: TGTGCCAGCAGCTCCCGGGACACGTTTAACTATGGCTACACCTTC
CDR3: CASSSRDTFNYGYTF

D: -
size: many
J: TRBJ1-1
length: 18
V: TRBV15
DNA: TGTGCCACCAGCAGAGAGATCCATTCGGGTCAAGCGAACACTGAAGCTTTCTTT
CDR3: CATSREIHSGQANTEAFF

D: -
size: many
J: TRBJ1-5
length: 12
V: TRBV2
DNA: TGTGCCAGCAGGCCGGAGAATCAGCCCCAGCATTTT
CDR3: CASRPENQPQHF

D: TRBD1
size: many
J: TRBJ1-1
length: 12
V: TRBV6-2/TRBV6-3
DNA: TGTGCCAGCAGACAGGGGGCAGGAGGTGCTTTCTTT
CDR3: CASRQGAGGAFF

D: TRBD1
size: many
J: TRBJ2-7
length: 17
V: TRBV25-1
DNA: TGTGCCAGCAGTGAAGAATCCCCGGGACAGGAGTCCTACGAGCAGTACTTC
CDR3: CASSEESPGQESYEQYF

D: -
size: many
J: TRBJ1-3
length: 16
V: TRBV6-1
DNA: TGTGCCAGCAGGTTTGGAAGGCAAGCGGCGGGAAACACCATATATTTT
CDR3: CASRFGRQAAGNTIYF

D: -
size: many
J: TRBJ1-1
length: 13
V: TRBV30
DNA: TGTGCCTTTTCTAGGGGCCACAGGACTGAAGCTTTCTTT
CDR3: CAFSRGHRTEAFF

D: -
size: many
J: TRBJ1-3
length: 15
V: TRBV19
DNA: TGTGCCAGTATAGGTGGCCGGCTTGAGGGAAACACCATATATTTT
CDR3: CASIGGRLEGNTIYF

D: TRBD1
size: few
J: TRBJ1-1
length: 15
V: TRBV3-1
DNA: TGTGCCAGCAGTCGGGACAGGGTGAGGAGCACTGAAGCTTTCTTT
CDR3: CASSRDRVRSTEAFF

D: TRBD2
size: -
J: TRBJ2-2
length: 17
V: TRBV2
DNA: TGTGCCAGCAGGGGAGTAGCGGGGGGGCCCTCCCCCGGGGAGCTGTTTTTT
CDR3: CASRGVAGGPSPGELFF

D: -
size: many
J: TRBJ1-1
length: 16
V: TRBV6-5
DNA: TGTGCCAGCAGTTACTCCCGACTGACAGGTGCCACTGAAGCTTTCTTT
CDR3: CASSYSRLTGATEAFF

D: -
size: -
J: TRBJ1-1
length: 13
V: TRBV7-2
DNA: TGTGCCAGCAGCCGGACGGTTGACACTGAAGCTTTCTTT
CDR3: CASSRTVDTEAFF

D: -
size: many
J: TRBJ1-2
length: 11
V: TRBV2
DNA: TGTGCCAGCACCATGACGGATGGCTACACCTTC
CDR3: CASTMTDGYTF

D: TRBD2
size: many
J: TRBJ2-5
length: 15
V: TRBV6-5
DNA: TGTGCCATCACCAAGGGTTTGGCGGGGGGGGAGACCCAGTACTTC
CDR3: CAITKGLAGGETQYF

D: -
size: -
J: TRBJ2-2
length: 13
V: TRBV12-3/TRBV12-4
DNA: TGTGCCAGCAGTTCGACCGATAGCGGGGAGCTGTTTTTT
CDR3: CASSSTDSGELFF

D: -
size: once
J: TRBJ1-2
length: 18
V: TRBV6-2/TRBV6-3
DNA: TGTGCCAGCAGTTACTCCCAAGGCAGGGTCCATCTAAACTATGGCTACACCTTC
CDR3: CASSYSQGRVHLNYGYTF

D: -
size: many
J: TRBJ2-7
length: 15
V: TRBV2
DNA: TGTGCCTCGAGTGGGGGGTATCCTTGGGTGTGGAAGCAGTACTTC
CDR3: CASSGGYPWVWKQYF

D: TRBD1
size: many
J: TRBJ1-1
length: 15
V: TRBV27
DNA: TGTGCCAGTCTCGGGGCGAGGACAGGGAGTTTTTGGGCTTTCTTT
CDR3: CASLGARTGSFWAFF

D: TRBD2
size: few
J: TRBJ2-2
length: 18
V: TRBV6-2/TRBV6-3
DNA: TGTGCCAGCAGTTTAGCAGGTGTATTGAGTAGCGGGACCGGGGAGCTGTTTTTT
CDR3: CASSLAGVLSSGTGELFF

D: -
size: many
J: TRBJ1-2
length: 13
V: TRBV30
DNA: TGTGCCTGGGGGGGGCTGACAGACTATGGCTACACCTTC
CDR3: CAWGGLTDYGYTF

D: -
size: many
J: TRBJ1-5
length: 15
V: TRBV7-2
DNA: TGTGCCAGCAGCTTAGTAGCTGGGAGCAATCAGCCCCAGCATTTT
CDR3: CASSLVAGSNQPQHF

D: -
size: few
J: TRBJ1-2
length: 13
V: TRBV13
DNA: TGTGCCAGCAGCTCCCCCCCGTCCTACGGCTACACCTTC
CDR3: CASSSPPSYGYTF

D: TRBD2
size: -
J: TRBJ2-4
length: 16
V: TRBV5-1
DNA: TGCGCCAGCAGCTTGGCCCTCGCAGGGAGGGGAGACATTCAGTACTTC
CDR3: CASSLALAGRGDIQYF

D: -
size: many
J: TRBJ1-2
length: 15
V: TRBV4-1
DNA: TGCGCCAGCAGCCAAGAAGGGTTCTCCAACTATGGCTACACCTTC
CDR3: CASSQEGFSNYGYTF

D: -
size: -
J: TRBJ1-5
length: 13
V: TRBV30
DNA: TGTGCCTGGAGTCGGGGTATCAATCAGCCCCAGCATTTT
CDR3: CAWSRGINQPQHF

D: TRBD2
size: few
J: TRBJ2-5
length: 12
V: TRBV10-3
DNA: TGTGCCATCAGCCCTAGCGGAGAGACCAAGTACTTC
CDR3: CAISPSGETKYF

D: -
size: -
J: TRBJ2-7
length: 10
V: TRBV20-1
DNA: TGCAGTGCTAGGACTAGCGAGCAGTACTTC
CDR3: CSARTSEQYF

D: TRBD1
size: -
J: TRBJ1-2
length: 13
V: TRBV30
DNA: TGTGCCTGGAGAGTGGGGACAGGGGATGGCTACACCTTC
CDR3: CAWRVGTGDGYTF

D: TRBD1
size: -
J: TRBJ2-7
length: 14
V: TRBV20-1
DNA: TGCAGTGCTAGAGCTGCAGGGGGCAGGGACGAGCAGTACTTC
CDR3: CSARAAGGRDEQYF

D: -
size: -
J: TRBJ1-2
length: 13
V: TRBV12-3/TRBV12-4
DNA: TGTGCCAGCAGTTGGGGAGGTGACTATGGCTACACCTTC
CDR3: CASSWGGDYGYTF

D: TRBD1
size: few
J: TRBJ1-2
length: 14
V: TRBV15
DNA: TGTGCCACCAGCCCTACTTGGAGGGGGCACGGCTACACCTTC
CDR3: CATSPTWRGHGYTF

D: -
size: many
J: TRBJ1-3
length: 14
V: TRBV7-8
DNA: TGTGCCAGCAGCTTACACAGGGATGGAAACACCATATATTTT
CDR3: CASSLHRDGNTIYF

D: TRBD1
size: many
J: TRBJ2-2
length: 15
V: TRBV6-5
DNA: TGTGCCAGCAATCCGCGGGACAGGGTCGTCGGGGAGCTGTTTTTT
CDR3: CASNPRDRVVGELFF

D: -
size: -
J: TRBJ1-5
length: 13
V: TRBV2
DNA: TGTGCCAGCGGGGTGGTTAGCAATCAGCCCCAGCATTTT
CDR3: CASGVVSNQPQHF

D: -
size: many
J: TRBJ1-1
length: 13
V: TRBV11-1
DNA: TGTGCCAGCAGCCCGGGGGGCTGGGGGGAAGCTTTCTTT
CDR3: CASSPGGWGEAFF

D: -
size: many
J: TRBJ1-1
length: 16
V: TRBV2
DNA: TGTGCCAGCAGTGAAGTCCCCTTGTTAGTGAACACTGAAGCTTTCTTT
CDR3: CASSEVPLLVNTEAFF

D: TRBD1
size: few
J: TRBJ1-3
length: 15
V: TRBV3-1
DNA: TGTGCCAGCAGCCGGACAGGGAGTACAGGAAACACCATATATTTT
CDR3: CASSRTGSTGNTIYF